The sequence of this TCR beta chain was determined in a study of T cell changes during pregnancy in multiple sclerosis. The assay was immunoSEQ multiplex PCR, and TCRdb's table has in-frame clones only and misses some. This sample has about 49,000 clones; 85% to 95% occur once, and the top ten carry less than 5.5%. Trimming pared 8 bases from V and 2 bases from J, leaving 15 bases between. This CDR3 comprises 14 residues. In germline, CDR1 is MNHNS, CDR2 SASEGT. The receptor was isolated from a female donor with multiple sclerosis, enrolled in a pregnancy study. Sequences were derived from CD8+ T cells from peripheral blood mononuclear cells, sampled before pregnancy. The rearrangement joins TRBV6-1 to TRBJ1-1; tentatively, D is TRBD1 (6 bases). DNA for the CDR3: TGTGCCAGCGGGCGCAGGGGATTCAACACTGAAGCTTTCTTT. It encodes CASGRRGFNTEAFF.